This T cell receptor beta chain was retrieved from a study of T-cell reconstitution after alpha-beta-depleted transplantation in children listed by TCRdb under 2016. Notes on the research overall: T-cell immune reconstitution after TCRalphabeta/CD19-depleted allogeneic hematopoietic cell transplantation in children was quantitatively tracked in the study by means of TCR repertoire profiling.

The library was made by PCR. TCRdb names Illumina HiSeq 2500 as the instrument used. TCR libraries were prepared with molecular barcoding, using unique molecular identifiers to normalize TCRbeta repertoire quantification. The raw public reads went through TCRdb reprocessing: fastp at Q25, MiXCR clone calling, in-frame beta chains kept. Every distinct CDR3 protein forms one entry, paired with its most common genes and DNA. The sample has hundreds of thousands of distinct CDR3 sequences on record, 12% of them singletons. The ten largest clones add up to around 2.5% of the sample. Counted from cysteine to phenylalanine, this CDR3 has 14 amino acids. Only the CDR3 DNA is retained, 42 bases long and in frame from the first base. Trimming accounts for 5 bases at V and 7 bases at J, while the number of junction bases matched to no gene is 7. For CDR1 and CDR2, the germline V gene lists SGHTA and FQGNSA. At least ten counts were recorded for this clonotype. The antigen it recognizes is unknown. No per-base quality is available; no much larger clone lies one base away.

This TCR derives from a human donor who donated a stem cell graft to a child with acute lymphoblastic leukemia. Recombination connected TRBV7-2 to TRBJ2-2, and TRBD2 aligns with 7 junction nucleotides. The specimen was PBMCs from the stem cell graft donor, collected from the stem cell graft. The CDR3 is CASSARRENGELFF. The nucleotide sequence is given as TGTGCCAGCAGCGCTAGGCGGGAGAACGGGGAGCTGTTTTTT.